What follows are 16 T cell receptor beta chains derived from one specimen sequenced in a study of yellow fever vaccine responses in identical twins. One entry per CDR3 protein results from TCRdb running MiXCR on the RT-PCR reads. The table shows 9,000 to 13,000 distinct CDR3 sequences, with over 65% occurring only once. Sequencing used T cells from blood (PBMCs), unsorted or a sorted subset (not recorded which), obtained before or after yellow fever vaccination (not recorded which). Every receptor here comes from a woman in her late teens or twenties who received the yellow fever vaccine.

The J gene is TRBJ2-5, the V gene TRBV23-1; D is possibly TRBD1 (6 bases). TRBV23-1 is noted as an ORF with a role that remains uncertain. V lost 7 bases and J lost 6, with 24 bases in between. The CDR3 loop spans 16 amino acids. CDR3 region: CASKKIEQGSLKTQYF. The CDR3, as DNA: TGCGCCAGCAAAAAAATAGAACAGGGCTCGTTGAAGACCCAGTACTTC.

This chain uses TRBV2 with TRBJ2-5, with D tentatively TRBD2 (5 bases). Per the germline V gene, CDR1 is SNHLY and CDR2 is FYNNEI. V dropped 8 bases and J dropped 2 bases, with 9 bases sitting between them. This CDR3 has 12 amino acids. For the CDR3, the DNA is TGTGCCAGCGGGAGACTTCAAGAGACCCAGTACTTC. It specifies CASGRLQETQYF.

The gene calls are TRBV5-1 and TRBJ2-1, with TRBD2 matching over 7 bases. Germline CDR1 is SGHRS and CDR2 is YFSETQ. V lost 0 bases and J lost 4; bases outside the gene matches: 7. There are 16 residues in the CDR3. In DNA, the CDR3 is TGCGCCAGCAGCTTGGGGTCTAGCGGTCTATACAATGAGCAGTTCTTC. Translated, it gives CASSLGSSGLYNEQFF.

The J gene is TRBJ2-3, the V gene TRBV18, with a weak D call TRBD2 (5 bases). V dropped 4 bases and J dropped 2 bases, with 13 bases sitting between them. Germline V gives CDR1 KGHSH, CDR2 LQKENI. The length of the CDR3 is 15 residues. CDR3 residues: CASSRLQQNTDTQYF. The CDR3 nucleotides are TGTGCCAGCTCACGACTACAGCAAAACACAGATACGCAGTATTTT.

The gene calls are TRBV11-1 and TRBJ1-2; D not resolved. CDR1 SGHAT and CDR2 FQDESV come from the germline V gene (reference sequence). This CDR3 region has 12 residues. V was trimmed by 3 bases and J by 3 bases, leaving 5 bases between them. The CDR3 reads CASSFQDYGYTF. The CDR3 nucleotides read TGTGCCAGCAGCTTTCAAGACTATGGCTACACCTTC.

The CDR3 region is CASSTVDEQFF. CDR3 nucleotide sequence: TGTGCCAGCAGTACCGTAGATGAGCAGTTCTTC. The V call is TRBV6-1, the J call TRBJ2-1; no definite D call. The length of the CDR3 is 11 residues. Trimming cost V 5 bases and J 8 bases, with 7 bases left between them. Germline values: CDR1 MNHNS, CDR2 SASEGT.

The CDR3 DNA is TGTGCCAGCAACCAGGGGACGTTTAATTCACCCCTCCACTTT. Its protein is CASNQGTFNSPLHF. This sequence joins TRBV6-2 or TRBV6-3 and TRBJ1-6; TRBD1 is a possible D gene (6 bases). Germline CDR1 reads MNHEY; CDR2 reads SVGEGT. The CDR3 loop spans 14 amino acids. V was cut by 7 bases and J by 6 bases, with 13 bases left in between.

The chain recombines TRBV29-1 with TRBJ2-5, with D unresolved. CDR1 is SQVTM and CDR2 is ANQGSEA in the germline V gene. This CDR3 is built from 12 residues. Trimming took off 5 bases at V and 0 bases at J, with 7 bases between the two ends. In DNA form, the CDR3 reads TGCAGCGTTCGTCACAACCAAGAGACCCAGTACTTC. Protein: CSVRHNQETQYF.

The chain carries TRBV29-1 and TRBJ2-3, with TRBD1 matching 8 bases. The CDR3 is made up of 14 amino acids. The germline V gene encodes CDR1 SQVTM and CDR2 ANQGSEA. J lost 6 bases, V lost 5 bases, and 10 bases had no gene match. The CDR3, as DNA: TGCAGCGTTACTACCCGGACAGGGAGGGATACGCAGTATTTT. Translated, it gives CSVTTRTGRDTQYF.

This chain uses TRBV7-6 with TRBJ2-7, with 7 nucleotides matching TRBD2. The CDR3 totals 16 residues. Germline assignment: CDR1 SGHVS and CDR2 FNYEAQ. Trimming took 0 bases from V and 2 from J; bases not matched to a gene: 7. CDR3 DNA sequence: TGTGCCAGCAGCTTAGCTAGCCTAGCGGAGACCTACGAGCAGTACTTC. Its protein product is CASSLASLAETYEQYF.

V and J are TRBV4-2 and TRBJ1-1, with a weak D call TRBD1 (5 bases). Germline loops: CDR1 LGHNA, CDR2 YNFKEQ. V was shortened by 6 bases and J by 3 bases, with 11 bases between the two germline ends. The CDR3 spans 13 residues. The CDR3 sequence: CASSIREDTEAFF. CDR3 DNA sequence: TGTGCCAGCAGTATCAGGGAGGACACTGAAGCTTTCTTT.

The chain combines TRBV2 with TRBJ2-1; unclear D gene. Germline assignment: CDR1 SNHLY and CDR2 FYNNEI. V shed 3 bases and J shed 9 bases, with 3 bases lying between them. This CDR3 region has 10 residues. In nucleotides, the CDR3 is TGTGCCAGCAGTGAGGCTGAGCAGTTCTTC. It codes for CASSEAEQFF. Based on the CDR3 plus reference TRBV2 and TRBJ2-1, the full variable domain is EPEVTQTPSHQVTQMGQEVILRCVPISNHLYFYWYRQILGQKVEFLVSFYNNEISEKSEIFDDQFSVERPDGSNFTLKIRSTKLEDSAMYFCASSEAEQFFGPGTRLTVL.

This clonotype has just one count. The junction shows a germline mismatch at one end, possibly a read error. The chain recombines TRBV12-3 or TRBV12-4 with TRBJ2-4; D gene unclear. This CDR3 region has 14 residues. In DNA, the CDR3 is TGTGCCAGCAGTTTAGATGGCCTCAAACACATTCAGTACTTC. Residues: CASSLDGLKHIQYF.

The V gene is TRBV4-2, the J gene TRBJ1-1; possibly TRBD1 for D (5 bases). The CDR3 sequence is 15 residues long. V was shortened by 0 bases and J by 3 bases, with 11 bases between the two germline ends. Germline values: CDR1 LGHNA, CDR2 YNFKEQ. The CDR3 sequence is CASSQDRGGDTEAFF. Here the CDR3 DNA reads TGTGCCAGCAGCCAAGATCGTGGGGGGGACACTGAAGCTTTCTTT.

The rearrangement links TRBV28 to TRBJ2-7; D ambiguous. The CDR3 is made up of 13 amino acids. Germline V CDR1 and CDR2: MDHEN, SYDVKM. The ends were cut back, 5 bases at V and 1 base at J, with 9 bases in the middle. DNA for the CDR3: TGTGCCAGCAGTCTCTTCGGGTCCTACGAGCAGTACTTC. The encoded protein is CASSLFGSYEQYF.

The chain carries TRBV7-2 and TRBJ2-2; D ambiguous. The CDR3 is 15 amino acids. Germline V gives CDR1 SGHTA, CDR2 FQGNSA. V was trimmed by 0 bases and J by 1 base, leaving 6 bases between them. The CDR3 region has the DNA TGTGCCAGCAGCTTAGCTGTCGAGAACACCGGGGAGCTGTTTTTT. Its translation: CASSLAVENTGELFF.